The clone carrying this TCR beta chain was picked up one time. The entry originates in a study of identical twins. Trimming took off 2 bases at V and 6 bases at J, with 11 bases between the two ends. Germline V gives CDR1 SGHTA, CDR2 FQGNSA. The CDR3 contains 14 residues. TCRdb re-analysed the 5' RACE reads in MiXCR, keeping a single row per CDR3 protein. The sample holds hundreds of thousands of distinct CDR3 sequences; approximately 18% are singletons and the top ten take around 13%. In addition, the sample was reused for a study of T cells expressing NK-cell markers.

Sequencing was performed on PBMCs. The TCR comes from a woman aged 18 to 35 in good health. The chain uses TRBV7-2 and TRBJ2-1, with D uncertain. CDR3 amino acids: CASSLRLEFNEQFF. CDR3 DNA sequence: TGTGCCAGCAGCTTAAGGCTAGAGTTCAATGAGCAGTTCTTC.